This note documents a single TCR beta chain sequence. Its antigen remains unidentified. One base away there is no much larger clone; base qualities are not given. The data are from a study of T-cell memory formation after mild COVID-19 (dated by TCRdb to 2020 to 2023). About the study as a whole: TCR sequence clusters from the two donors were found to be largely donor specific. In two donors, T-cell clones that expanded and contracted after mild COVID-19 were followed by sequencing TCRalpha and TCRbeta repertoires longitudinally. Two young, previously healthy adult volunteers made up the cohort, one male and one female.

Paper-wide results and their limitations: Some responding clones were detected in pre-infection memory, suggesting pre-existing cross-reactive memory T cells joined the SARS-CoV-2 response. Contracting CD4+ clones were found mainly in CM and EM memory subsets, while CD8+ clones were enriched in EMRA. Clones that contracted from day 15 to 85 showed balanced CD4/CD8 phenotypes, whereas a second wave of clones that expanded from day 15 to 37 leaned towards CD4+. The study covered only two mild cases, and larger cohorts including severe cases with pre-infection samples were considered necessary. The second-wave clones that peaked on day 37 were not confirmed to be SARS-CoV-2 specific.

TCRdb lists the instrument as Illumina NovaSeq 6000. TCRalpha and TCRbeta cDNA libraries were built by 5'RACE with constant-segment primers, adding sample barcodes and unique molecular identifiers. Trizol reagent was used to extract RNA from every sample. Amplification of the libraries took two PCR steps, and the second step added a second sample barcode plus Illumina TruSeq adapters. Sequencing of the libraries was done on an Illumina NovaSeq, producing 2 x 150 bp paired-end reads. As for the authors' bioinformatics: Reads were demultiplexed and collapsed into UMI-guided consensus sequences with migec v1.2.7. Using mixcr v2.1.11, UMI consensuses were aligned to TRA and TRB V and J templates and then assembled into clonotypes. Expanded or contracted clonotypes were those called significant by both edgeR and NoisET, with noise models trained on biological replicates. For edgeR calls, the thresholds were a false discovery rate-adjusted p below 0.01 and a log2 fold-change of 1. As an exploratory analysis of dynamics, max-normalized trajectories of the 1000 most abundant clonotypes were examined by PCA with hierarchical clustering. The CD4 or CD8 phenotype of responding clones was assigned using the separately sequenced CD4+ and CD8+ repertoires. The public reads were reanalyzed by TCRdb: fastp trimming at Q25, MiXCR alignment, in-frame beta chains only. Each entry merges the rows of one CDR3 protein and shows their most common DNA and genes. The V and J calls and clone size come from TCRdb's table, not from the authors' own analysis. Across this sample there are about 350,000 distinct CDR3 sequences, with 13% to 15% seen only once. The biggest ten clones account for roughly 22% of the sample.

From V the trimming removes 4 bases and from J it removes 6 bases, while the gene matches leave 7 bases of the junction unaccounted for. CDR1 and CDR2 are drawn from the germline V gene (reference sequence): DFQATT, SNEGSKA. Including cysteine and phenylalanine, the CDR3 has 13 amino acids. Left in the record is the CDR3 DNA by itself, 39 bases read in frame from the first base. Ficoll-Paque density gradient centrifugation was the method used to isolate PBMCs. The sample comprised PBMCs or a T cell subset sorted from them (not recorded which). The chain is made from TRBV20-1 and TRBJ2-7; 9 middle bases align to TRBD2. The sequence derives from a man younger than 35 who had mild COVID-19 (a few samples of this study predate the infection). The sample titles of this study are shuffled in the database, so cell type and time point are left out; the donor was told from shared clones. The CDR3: CSANGATSGEQYF. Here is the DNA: TGCAGTGCTAACGGGGCGACTAGCGGCGAGCAGTACTTC.